The clone carrying this T cell receptor beta chain was observed at least ten times. Its cognate antigen is unknown. Unique molecular identifiers were present on the cDNA, which also gained a universal primer site by template switching. TCRdb analysed the 5' RACE reads with MiXCR anew, one entry per CDR3 protein. The data show about 1.7 million distinct CDR3 sequences, under 35% seen once. These data are taken from a study of identical twins. Study-wide findings and caveats: In drawing conclusions, the study used cross-sectional statistical analysis and did not follow the same donors. Twin-shared out-of-frame alpha sequences showed excess low generation probability. The models systematically underestimated how much out-of-frame TCR alpha was shared in monozygotic twins.

Germline V gene data show CDR1 as MNHNS and CDR2 as SASEGT. V lost 7 bases and J lost 3, with 20 bases in between. CDR3 length: 16 amino acids. The clonotype comes from a newborn girl in good health. This chain links TRBV6-1 with TRBJ2-3; D is perhaps TRBD1 or TRBD2 (6 bases each). The source material was cord blood. DNA of the CDR3: TGTGCCAGCACCTGGTCAGGGGCGGGGAAGACAGATACGCAGTATTTT. Amino acids: CASTWSGAGKTDTQYF.